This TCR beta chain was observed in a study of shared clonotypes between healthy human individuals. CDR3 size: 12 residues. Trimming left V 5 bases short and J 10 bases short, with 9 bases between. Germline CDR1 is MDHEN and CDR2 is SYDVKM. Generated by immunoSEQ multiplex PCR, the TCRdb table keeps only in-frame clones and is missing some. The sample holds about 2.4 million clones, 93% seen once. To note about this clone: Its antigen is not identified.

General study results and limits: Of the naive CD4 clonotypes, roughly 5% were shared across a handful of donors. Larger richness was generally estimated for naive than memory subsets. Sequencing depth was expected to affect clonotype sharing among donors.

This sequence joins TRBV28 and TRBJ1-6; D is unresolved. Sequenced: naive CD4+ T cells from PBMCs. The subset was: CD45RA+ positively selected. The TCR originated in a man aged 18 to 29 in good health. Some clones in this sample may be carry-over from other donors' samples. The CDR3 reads CASSLMSSPLHF. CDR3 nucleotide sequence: TGTGCCAGCAGTCTTATGAGCTCACCCCTCCACTTT.